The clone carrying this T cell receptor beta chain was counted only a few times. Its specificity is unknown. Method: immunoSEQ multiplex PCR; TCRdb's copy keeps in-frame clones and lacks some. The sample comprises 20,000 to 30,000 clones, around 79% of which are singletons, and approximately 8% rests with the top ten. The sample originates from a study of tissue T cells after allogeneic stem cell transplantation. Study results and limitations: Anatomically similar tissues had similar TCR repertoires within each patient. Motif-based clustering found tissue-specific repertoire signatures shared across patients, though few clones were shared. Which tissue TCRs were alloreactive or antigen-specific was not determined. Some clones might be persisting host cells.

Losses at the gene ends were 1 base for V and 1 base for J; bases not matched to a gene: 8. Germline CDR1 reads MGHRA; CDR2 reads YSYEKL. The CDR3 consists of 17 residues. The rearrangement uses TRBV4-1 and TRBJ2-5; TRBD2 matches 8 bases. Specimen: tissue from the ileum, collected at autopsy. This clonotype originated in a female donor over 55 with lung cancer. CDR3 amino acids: CASSQGVAGGPQETQYF. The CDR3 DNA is TGCGCCAGCAGCCAAGGAGTGGCGGGGGGACCCCAAGAGACCCAGTACTTC.